The TCR beta chain described here comes from a study of T-cell memory formation after mild COVID-19. General observations from the study: Shrinking CD4+ clones resided mostly in CM and EM, and CD8+ ones in EMRA. Day 15 to 85 contracting clones showed balanced CD4/CD8; day 15 to 37 expanders favored CD4+. Pre-infection memory showed some responding clones, and this suggested that cross-reactive memory joined.

TCRdb analysed the 5' RACE reads with MiXCR anew, one entry per CDR3 protein. The table lists about 280,000 distinct CDR3 sequences, 8% to 9% of them singletons, with 22% in the top ten. As concerns this clonotype: Antigen specificity is unknown.

The CDR3 has 16 amino acids. V was pared by 1 base and J by 4 bases, with 5 bases of the junction left unmatched. Per germline, CDR1 LGHNA and CDR2 YSLEER. The TCR sequence derives from a man aged 18 to 29 who had mild COVID-19 (a few samples of this study predate the infection). Cell type and time point are not known. What was sequenced was PBMCs or a T cell subset sorted from them (not recorded which). This rearrangement joins TRBV4-3 to TRBJ2-1; 9 nucleotides align to TRBD2. The CDR3 spells CASSQAASGAYNEQFF. For the CDR3, the DNA is TGCGCCAGCAGCCAAGCCGCTAGCGGGGCATACAATGAGCAGTTCTTC.